This T cell receptor beta chain emerged from a study of graft-versus-host responses after intestinal transplantation (dated by TCRdb to the early 2020s). Turning to the overall study: The transplants that recipients got were multivisceral, liver-intestinal, or isolated intestinal. Every recipient was given anti-thymocyte globulin induction, then maintenance tacrolimus and steroids for about three years. Bulk TCR-beta CDR3 sequencing was used to track graft-versus-host and host-versus-graft alloreactive T cell clones in the graft, circulation and bone marrow after intestinal transplantation. To identify alloreactive clones, pre-transplant mixed lymphocyte reaction products were sequenced and compared with unstimulated pre-transplant donor and recipient T cells. Of the roughly 23 intestinal transplant recipients enrolled in the cohort, one of whom was a retransplant, 3 patients without pretransplant specimens were excluded. A peak of at least 4% donor T cells among recipient peripheral blood mononuclear cells was the definition used for donor T cell macrochimerism. Samples from a few later patients were sequenced in-house on an Illumina MiSeq with MiXCR processing rather than by the commercial service. Overall study outcomes, separate from this receptor: Early after transplant, declines in HvG clones were associated with peak levels of circulating GvH clones. The conclusions were limited by the relatively low number and heterogeneity of the intestinal transplant patients. GvH clones were detected in recipient bone marrow, and some of these GvH clones were observed earlier in ileal mucosa or blood, consistent with an intestinal mucosal origin. Patients with donor T cell macrochimerism had high GvH to HvG T cell clonal ratios in their allografts.

Libraries were made using the immunoSEQ multiplex PCR assay. For most patients, genomic DNA was isolated with the Qiagen DNeasy Blood and Tissue Kit and sent frozen to Adaptive Biotechnologies for TCR sequencing. High-throughput TCR-beta CDR3 sequencing of genomic DNA from most patients was performed by Adaptive Biotechnologies. Processing in the source paper ran as follows. Adaptive's ImmunoSEQ software was the source of the TCR sequencing data for roughly 19 patients, while a few other patients were processed with MiXCR and VDJtools. To correct CD4 versus CD8 sorting errors, any sequence found in both subsets at a frequency ratio below 5:1 was removed. Because the origin of CDR3 nucleotide sequences shared between donor and recipient could not be assigned, those sequences were removed. Alloreactive clones required at least 2-fold expansion over unstimulated cells and minimum CFSE-low frequency of 0.002% (template counts) or 0.001% (read counts). Clones detected in sequenced pre-transplant spleen, lymph node, or MLR CFSE-low populations of the donor or recipient were defined as mappable. Cumulative frequency of alloreactive clones was calculated as a percentage of all sequences weighted by copy number. Held by TCRdb, this immuneACCESS table contains in-frame sequences only and omits some clones. Under half of the omission traces to an unresolved V gene where checked; the cause of the rest is unknown. V, J and clone size reflect that table, while D and trimming were determined from the DNA. This sample comprises tens of thousands of clones, around 93% of them detected only once. The leading ten clones occupy 0.3% to 0.35% of the sample.

The germline V gene provides CDR1 SGHAT and CDR2 FQNNGV. V is clipped by 1 base and J by 1 base, and the sequence between their germline boundaries is 7 bases long. Its CDR3 holds 15 amino acids, cysteine through phenylalanine. The kept DNA is CDR3 alone, 45 bases in frame from the first base. Per the publication, the time point label means: cells obtained before transplantation from donor or recipient. CD3+CD4+ and CD3+CD8+ populations were FACS-sorted from unstimulated pre-transplant donor and recipient cells taken from spleen or lymph nodes. To note about this clone: Its cognate antigen has yet to be identified. No base quality information exists; no much larger clone differs at one position.

The TCR sequence derives from a human donor who was the organ donor for an intestinal transplant. The sample in question was unstimulated CD4+ T cells sorted from spleen or lymph node cells, obtained before transplant. The sequence links TRBV11-2 to TRBJ2-2, with no confident D gene call. The CDR3: CASSLGTVNTGELFF. In nucleotides, the sequence is TGTGCCAGCAGCTTAGGAACGGTGAACACCGGGGAGCTGTTTTTT.